The present TCR beta chain was sequenced within a study of blood T cell repertoires in COVID-19. The V gene's germline CDR1 is MNHNS and CDR2 SASEGT. V was cut by 2 bases and J by 0 bases, with 14 bases left in between. This CDR3 is 17 amino acids long. Sequencing was performed with immunoSEQ multiplex PCR; in TCRdb, only in-frame clones are kept and a portion is missing. The sample lists 100,000 to 150,000 clones; 88% were seen once. The TCR originated in a man aged 45-60 years with acute or convalescent COVID-19. The sequencing input was peripheral blood. The chain combines TRBV6-1 with TRBJ1-3, with D unclear. The CDR3 protein is CASSEILHHSSGNTIYF. The CDR3 DNA sequence: TGTGCCAGCAGTGAAATCTTACACCATTCCTCTGGAAACACCATATATTTT.